This T cell receptor beta chain derives from a study of T cell responses to AZD1222 COVID-19 vaccine. Study-level information: Pooled in the analysis were second doses at about 4 or about 12 weeks.

This table comes from immunoSEQ multiplex PCR, and its TCRdb copy is limited to in-frame clones, with some not included. The sample shows about 180,000 clones, 88% of them seen only once. V lost 3 bases, J lost 2 bases, and 5 bases stayed unmatched. CDR3 length: 16 residues. Germline V lookup: CDR1 KGHSH, CDR2 LQKENI. The rearrangement joins TRBV18 to TRBJ1-5; TRBD1 agrees at 9 bases. Source: peripheral blood, taken on day 0 of AZD1222 vaccination. The source is an adult in good health. The CDR3 is CASSPGRDRGNQPQHF. The CDR3, as DNA: TGTGCCAGCTCACCGGGCCGGGACAGGGGCAATCAGCCCCAGCATTTT.